This T cell receptor (beta chain) was obtained from a study of cytomegalovirus exposure and HLA in healthy donors. V trimming: 6 bases; J trimming: 8 bases; junction bases outside the gene matches: 12. The CDR3 totals 16 residues. The germline CDR1 and CDR2 sequences are SNHLY and FYNNEI. The PCR had 60 Vbeta and 13 Jbeta primers. Profiled with immunoSEQ multiplex PCR; TCRdb holds only in-frame clones, not every one. The top ten clones hold 3% to 3.5% of a sample with around 75,000 clones, around 82% of them seen once. Notes on the study in general: The authors enumerated over 150 TCR beta chains as linked to cytomegalovirus. The study reported that TCR beta sequences accurately predicted HLA-A and HLA-B alleles in most subjects.

Notes on this clone: Its antigen remains unknown.

The clonotype originates from a man in his forties or fifties in good health and CMV-seronegative. The sample taken for sequencing was PBMCs. The chain carries TRBV2 and TRBJ1-6; 8 bases fit TRBD1. CDR3 sequence (DNA): TGTGCCAGCAGCCCCCCGGCAGGGGGCTCGTATTCACCCCTCCACTTT. It encodes CASSPPAGGSYSPLHF.